This entry describes one T cell receptor (beta chain). Its antigen remains unidentified. Germline values: CDR1 SNHLY, CDR2 FYNNEI. The CDR3 totals 13 residues. V was shortened by 5 bases and J by 2 bases, with 10 bases between the two germline ends. Relapses following autologous stem cell transplantation were seen in all patients, with brentuximab vedotin exposure varying. These data belong to a study of PD-1 blockade in classical Hodgkin lymphoma. The assay was immunoSEQ multiplex PCR, and TCRdb's table has in-frame clones only and misses some. This sample yields over 60,000 clones, of which about two thirds are seen a single time; approximately 9.1% belongs to the top ten. Notes on the study in general: Healthy donors reportedly exceeded newly diagnosed patients in baseline TCR diversity. By C4D1 there was a significant rise in CD4+ TCR diversity but not in CD8+ TCR diversity.

This chain uses TRBV2 with TRBJ2-7; unclear D gene. The sample consisted of peripheral blood mononuclear cells (PBMCs), taken before the second cycle of nivolumab. The TCR comes from a human donor with classical Hodgkin lymphoma. The CDR3 sequence is CASSRGITYEQYF. The CDR3 DNA sequence: TGTGCCAGCAGTCGTGGTATTACCTACGAGCAGTACTTC. The full variable domain, completed using reference TRBV2 and TRBJ2-7, is EPEVTQTPSHQVTQMGQEVILRCVPISNHLYFYWYRQILGQKVEFLVSFYNNEISEKSEIFDDQFSVERPDGSNFTLKIRSTKLEDSAMYFCASSRGITYEQYFGPGTRLTVT.